The T cell receptor beta chain described here comes from a study of cytomegalovirus exposure and HLA in healthy donors. Healthy individuals who donated bone marrow served as the donors. Remarks on this clone: The antigen is undetermined.

The PCR employed 60 Vbeta primers together with 13 Jbeta primers. Data came from immunoSEQ multiplex PCR; TCRdb stores just in-frame clones and leaves some out. The sample has over 150,000 clones, approximately 80% seen once. Regarding the study as a whole: A missense DCLRE1C variant was associated with V- and J-gene trimming of TCR beta chains in a later analysis, and an independent cohort replicated the association. Evidence from a later analysis indicated that most CMV-associated TCR beta chains looked HLA-restricted.

Sequencing was performed on PBMCs. This receptor was taken from a man aged 25 to 45 in good health and CMV-seropositive.

CDR3 DNA sequence: TGCGCCAGCAGCCAAGCGGGGTCGGGGGGAGGGCTCGCCTATGGCTACACCTTC. It translates to CASSQAGSGGGLAYGYTF. The genes are TRBV4-1 and TRBJ1-2; TRBD1 might be the D (5 bases). Germline loops: CDR1 MGHRA, CDR2 YSYEKL. CDR3 length: 18 amino acids. V dropped 1 base and J dropped 4 bases, with 22 bases sitting between them.